This is a list of T cell receptor beta chains from one sample in a study of blood T cell repertoires in COVID-19. Method: immunoSEQ multiplex PCR; TCRdb's copy keeps in-frame clones and lacks some. The sample contains 97,000 or so clones, roughly 87% of which appear only once. Sequenced sample: peripheral blood. These receptors all come from a woman between 50 and 59 years old with COVID-19, enrolled during active disease. Each CDR3 is given with its conserved first and last residue. The D gene is left open where the match is weak. Expanded clones are given a class, and other clones once, few, many or no size at all.

J gene | D gene | V gene | clone size | CDR3 protein | CDR3 DNA
TRBJ2-1 | TRBD1 | TRBV7-6 | NA | CASSIGQGDYNEQFF | TGTGCCAGCAGCATCGGACAGGGGGACTACAATGAGCAGTTCTTC
TRBJ1-1 | NA | TRBV5-5 | NA | CASSPPGEMNTEAFF | TGTGCCAGCAGCCCCCCAGGGGAGATGAACACTGAAGCTTTCTTT
TRBJ2-2 | NA | TRBV7-6 | NA | CASSPLRTTNTGELFF | TGTGCCAGCAGCCCCCTACGTACTACGAACACCGGGGAGCTGTTTTTT
TRBJ2-2 | NA | TRBV30 | NA | CAWSRDTNTGELFF | TGTGCCTGGAGCCGGGACACGAACACCGGGGAGCTGTTTTTT
TRBJ1-2 | NA | TRBV18 | NA | CASSAVGWGGYTF | TGTGCCAGCTCGGCCGTCGGCTGGGGCGGCTACACCTTC
TRBJ1-3 | NA | TRBV13 | NA | CASSAVSSGNTIYF | TGTGCCAGCAGCGCCGTCAGCTCTGGAAACACCATATATTTT
TRBJ2-1 | NA | TRBV4-3 | NA | CASLADNEQFF | TGCGCCAGCTTAGCGGACAATGAGCAGTTCTTC
TRBJ2-1 | TRBD2 | TRBV4-2 | NA | CASSQAPHLAGGPSSSYNEQFF | TGTGCCAGCAGCCAGGCCCCACATCTAGCGGGGGGTCCCTCGAGCTCCTACAATGAGCAGTTCTTC
TRBJ1-1 | NA | TRBV18 | NA | CASSLLDSEAFF | TGTGCCAGCTCACTCTTGGACAGCGAAGCTTTCTTT
TRBJ2-1 | TRBD2 | TRBV4-2 | NA | CASSQRLAGEGNEQFF | TGTGCCAGCAGCCAGCGACTAGCGGGGGAAGGGAATGAGCAGTTCTTC
TRBJ1-1 | TRBD1 | TRBV29-1 | NA | CSVLPQGGNTEAFF | TGCAGCGTCTTACCTCAGGGGGGGAACACTGAAGCTTTCTTT
TRBJ1-2 | NA | TRBV4-1 | few | CASSIQGEGNYGYTF | TGCGCCAGCAGCATACAGGGAGAAGGGAACTATGGCTACACCTTC
TRBJ2-1 | TRBD1 | TRBV27 | NA | CASSLSTGFAEQFF | TGTGCCAGCAGTTTATCGACAGGGTTTGCTGAGCAGTTCTTC
TRBJ2-6 | TRBD1 | TRBV28 | NA | CASSNTGGETGANVLTF | TGTGCCAGCAGCAATACAGGGGGCGAAACTGGGGCCAACGTCCTGACTTTC
TRBJ2-1 | TRBD1 | TRBV4-1 | NA | CASSRGPGQRYNEQFF | TGCGCCAGCAGCCGCGGTCCGGGACAGCGTTACAATGAGCAGTTCTTC
TRBJ2-7 | TRBD2 | TRBV7-8 | NA | CASRPAGGPYEQYF | TGTGCCAGCAGGCCAGCGGGGGGGCCGTACGAGCAGTACTTC
TRBJ2-3 | TRBD2 | TRBV3-1/TRBV3-2 | NA | CASSQGRTSDPDTQYF | TGTGCCAGCAGCCAAGGAAGGACTAGCGACCCAGATACGCAGTATTTT
TRBJ2-3 | NA | TRBV5-6 | NA | CASSPTSTRGYRTDTQYF | TGTGCCAGCAGCCCAACCTCAACCCGGGGTTACCGCACAGATACGCAGTATTTT
TRBJ1-5 | NA | TRBV12-3/TRBV12-4 | NA | CASSLEGHQPQHF | TGTGCCAGCAGTTTAGAGGGGCACCAGCCCCAGCATTTT
TRBJ2-7 | TRBD1 | TRBV5-4 | NA | CASSLPKNRGSYEQYF | TGTGCCAGCAGCTTACCGAAGAACAGGGGGTCCTACGAGCAGTACTTC
TRBJ1-1 | NA | TRBV25-1 | NA | CASSVWGVDSTEAFF | TGTGCCAGCAGTGTCTGGGGGGTTGATAGCACTGAAGCTTTCTTT
TRBJ2-7 | TRBD2 | TRBV14 | few | CASSLKSTSDIEQYF | TGTGCCAGCAGCCTTAAATCGACTAGCGACATCGAGCAGTACTTC
TRBJ1-1 | NA | TRBV7-6 | NA | CASSPRTALNTEAFF | TGTGCCAGCAGCCCCAGGACAGCCTTGAACACTGAAGCTTTCTTT
TRBJ2-1 | TRBD2 | TRBV4-1 | NA | CASSPRVAGYEQFF | TGCGCCAGCAGCCCGCGGGTAGCGGGGTATGAGCAGTTCTTC
TRBJ1-3 | NA | TRBV4-1 | once | CASSQTGLVGNTIYF | TGCGCCAGCAGCCAAACAGGGCTAGTTGGAAACACCATATATTTT
TRBJ1-2 | NA | TRBV20-1 | NA | CSASISGGANYGYTF | TGCAGTGCTAGTATCTCGGGGGGCGCGAACTATGGCTACACCTTC
TRBJ2-2 | NA | TRBV7-9 | NA | CASSFGFGQQNTGELFF | TGTGCCAGCAGCTTTGGTTTCGGACAGCAGAACACCGGGGAGCTGTTTTTT
TRBJ2-2 | TRBD2 | TRBV6-2/TRBV6-3 | NA | CASSYSGLESGELFF | TGTGCCAGCAGTTACTCTGGACTAGAATCCGGGGAGCTGTTTTTT
TRBJ1-4 | NA | TRBV19 | few | CARTMSGGKLFF | TGTGCCAGGACCATGAGCGGGGGAAAACTGTTTTTT
TRBJ2-7 | TRBD1 | TRBV13 | NA | CASSAPGTGSYEQYF | TGTGCCAGCAGCGCCCCCGGGACAGGATCCTACGAGCAGTACTTC
TRBJ2-7 | TRBD1 | TRBV29-1 | NA | CSAAGDRGTYEQYF | TGCAGCGCAGCAGGGGACAGGGGTACCTACGAGCAGTACTTC
TRBJ2-2 | NA | TRBV5-4 | once | CASSAGGLNTGELFF | TGTGCCAGCAGCGCAGGAGGACTAAACACCGGGGAGCTGTTTTTT
TRBJ2-1 | NA | TRBV2 | NA | CASSERDYNEQFF | TGTGCCAGCAGTGAAAGAGACTACAATGAGCAGTTCTTC
TRBJ1-1 | TRBD1 | TRBV6-5 | NA | CASSLTGGTEAFF | TGTGCCAGCAGTTTAACAGGGGGAACTGAAGCTTTCTTT
TRBJ2-5 | NA | TRBV11-3 | NA | CASSLGTSEARETQYF | TGTGCCAGCAGCCTCGGGACATCCGAAGCGAGGGAGACCCAGTACTTC
TRBJ2-7 | TRBD2 | TRBV5-5 | NA | CASRPHRGTIFYEQYF | TGTGCCAGCAGGCCCCATAGAGGGACTATTTTCTACGAGCAGTACTTC
TRBJ2-3 | TRBD2 | TRBV6-2/TRBV6-3 | NA | CASSGLAGGSLPDTQYF | TGTGCCAGCAGCGGACTAGCGGGGGGCTCCCTCCCAGATACGCAGTATTTT
TRBJ1-1 | TRBD1 | TRBV7-3 | once | CASSLNAGTGKTEAFF | TGTGCCAGCAGCTTAAACGCCGGGACAGGAAAGACTGAAGCTTTCTTT
TRBJ1-2 | NA | TRBV11-3 | NA | CASSLGASNYGYTF | TGTGCCAGCAGCTTGGGGGCGTCGAACTATGGCTACACCTTC
TRBJ2-1 | NA | TRBV5-1 | NA | CASRIGGDFTEQFF | TGCGCCAGCAGGATAGGTGGCGACTTCACTGAGCAGTTCTTC
TRBJ1-5 | NA | TRBV6-1 | NA | CASSEVGGNQPQHF | TGTGCCAGCAGTGAAGTGGGGGGTAATCAGCCCCAGCATTTT
TRBJ1-2 | TRBD1 | TRBV29-1 | NA | CSVQGQPYGYTF | TGCAGCGTTCAGGGACAGCCTTATGGCTACACCTTC
TRBJ2-1 | TRBD2 | TRBV3-1/TRBV3-2 | NA | CASSQNPGLGGGEQFF | TGTGCCAGCAGCCAAAATCCGGGACTAGGGGGTGGTGAGCAGTTCTTC
TRBJ1-1 | NA | TRBV7-9 | few | CASSLAGSPLRDTEAFF | TGTGCCAGCAGCTTAGCGGGGAGCCCACTGAGGGACACTGAAGCTTTCTTT
TRBJ1-6 | NA | TRBV3-1/TRBV3-2 | once | CASSPSSYNSPLHF | TGTGCCAGCAGTCCTAGCTCCTATAATTCACCCCTCCACTTT
TRBJ2-5 | NA | TRBV18 | NA | CASSPPSGEQETQYF | TGTGCCAGCTCACCACCGTCCGGGGAGCAAGAGACCCAGTACTTC
TRBJ2-1 | TRBD2 | TRBV5-1 | NA | CASSWGGLADNEQFF | TGCGCCAGCAGCTGGGGGGGACTAGCGGACAATGAGCAGTTCTTC
TRBJ2-2 | NA | TRBV19 | NA | CASTTHGEAGELFF | TGTGCCAGTACCACCCACGGAGAGGCCGGGGAGCTGTTTTTT
TRBJ2-3 | TRBD2 | TRBV5-1 | NA | CASSPSGGAWDTQYF | TGCGCCAGCAGTCCCAGCGGGGGGGCATGGGATACGCAGTATTTT
TRBJ1-4 | NA | TRBV27 | NA | CASRTRQGNEKLFF | TGTGCCAGCAGAACAAGGCAGGGGAATGAAAAACTGTTTTTT
TRBJ1-1 | TRBD1 | TRBV18 | NA | CASSPPMGQGNTEAFF | TGTGCCAGCTCACCACCGATGGGACAGGGGAACACTGAAGCTTTCTTT
TRBJ2-7 | TRBD1 | TRBV5-6 | NA | CASSRGTASSYEQYF | TGTGCCAGCAGCAGGGGGACAGCGAGCTCCTACGAGCAGTACTTC
TRBJ2-3 | TRBD2 | TRBV5-4 | once | CASSPPSPAGGWGTDTQYF | TGTGCCAGCTCCCCCCCTAGCCCAGCGGGGGGGTGGGGCACAGATACGCAGTATTTT